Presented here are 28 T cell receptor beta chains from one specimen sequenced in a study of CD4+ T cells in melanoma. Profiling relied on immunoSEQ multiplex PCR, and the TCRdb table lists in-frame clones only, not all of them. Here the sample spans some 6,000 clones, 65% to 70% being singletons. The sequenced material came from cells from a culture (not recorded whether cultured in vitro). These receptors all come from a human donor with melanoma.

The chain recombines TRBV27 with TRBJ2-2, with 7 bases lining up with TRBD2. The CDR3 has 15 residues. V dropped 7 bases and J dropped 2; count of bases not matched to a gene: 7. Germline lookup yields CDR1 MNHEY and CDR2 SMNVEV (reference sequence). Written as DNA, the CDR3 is TGTGCCAGCACCCTGGGAGGGCCTAACACCGGGGAGCTGTTTTTT. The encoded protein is CASTLGGPNTGELFF.

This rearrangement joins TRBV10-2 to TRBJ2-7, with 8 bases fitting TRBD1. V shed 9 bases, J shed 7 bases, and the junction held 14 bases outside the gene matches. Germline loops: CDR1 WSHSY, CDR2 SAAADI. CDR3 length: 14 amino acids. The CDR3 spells CASNKDRDLSEQYF. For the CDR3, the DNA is TGCGCCAGTAACAAGGACAGGGACCTTTCTGAGCAGTACTTC.

The CDR3 sequence is CATSGLINQPQHF. CDR3 sequence (DNA): TGTGCCACCAGCGGCCTGATCAATCAGCCCCAGCATTTT. The V gene is TRBV15, the J gene TRBJ1-5, with unresolved D. Trimming took off 5 bases at V and 3 bases at J, with 8 bases between the two ends. The CDR3 is 13 amino acids. Germline V gene sequence: CDR1 LNHNV, CDR2 YYDKDF (reference sequence).

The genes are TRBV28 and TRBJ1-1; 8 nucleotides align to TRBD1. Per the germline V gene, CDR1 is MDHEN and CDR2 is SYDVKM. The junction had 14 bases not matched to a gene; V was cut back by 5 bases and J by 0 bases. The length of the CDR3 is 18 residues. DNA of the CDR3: TGTGCCAGCAGTACAGACCGGGACAGGAATTTCATGAACACTGAAGCTTTCTTT. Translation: CASSTDRDRNFMNTEAFF.

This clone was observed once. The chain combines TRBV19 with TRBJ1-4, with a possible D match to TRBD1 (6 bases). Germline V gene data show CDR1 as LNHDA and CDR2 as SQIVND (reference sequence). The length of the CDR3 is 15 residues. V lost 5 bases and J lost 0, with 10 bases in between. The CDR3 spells CASSDWTATNEKLFF. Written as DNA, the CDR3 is TGTGCCAGTAGTGACTGGACAGCAACTAATGAAAAACTGTTTTTT.

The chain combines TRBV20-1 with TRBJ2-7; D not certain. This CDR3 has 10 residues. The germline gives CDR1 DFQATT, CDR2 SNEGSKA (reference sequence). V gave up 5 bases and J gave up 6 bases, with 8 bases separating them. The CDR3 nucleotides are TGCAGTGCTGCTAGAGGCGAGCAGTACTTC. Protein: CSAARGEQYF.

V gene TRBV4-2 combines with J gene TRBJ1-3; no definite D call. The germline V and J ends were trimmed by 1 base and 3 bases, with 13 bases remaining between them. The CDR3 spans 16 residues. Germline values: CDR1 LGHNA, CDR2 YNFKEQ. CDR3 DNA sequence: TGTGCCAGCAGCCAAGGTGGGCCAAGGGATGGAAACACCATATATTTT. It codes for CASSQGGPRDGNTIYF.

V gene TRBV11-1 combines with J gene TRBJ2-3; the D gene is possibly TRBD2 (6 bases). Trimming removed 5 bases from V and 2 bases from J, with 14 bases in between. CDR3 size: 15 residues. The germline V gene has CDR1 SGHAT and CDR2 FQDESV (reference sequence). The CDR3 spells CASSPAGTYTDTQYF. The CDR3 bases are TGTGCCAGCAGCCCCGCCGGGACTTACACAGATACGCAGTATTTT. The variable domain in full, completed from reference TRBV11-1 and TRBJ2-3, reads EAEVAQSPRYKITEKSQAVAFWCDPISGHATLYWYRQILGQGPELLVQFQDESVVDDSQLPKDRFSAERLKGVDSTLKIQPAELGDSAMYLCASSPAGTYTDTQYFGPGTRLTVL.

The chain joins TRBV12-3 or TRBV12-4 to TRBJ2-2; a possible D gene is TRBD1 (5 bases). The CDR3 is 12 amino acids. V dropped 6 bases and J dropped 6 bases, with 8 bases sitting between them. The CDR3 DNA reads TGTGCCAGCAGGCCAGGGTCCGGGGAGCTGTTTTTT. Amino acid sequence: CASRPGSGELFF.

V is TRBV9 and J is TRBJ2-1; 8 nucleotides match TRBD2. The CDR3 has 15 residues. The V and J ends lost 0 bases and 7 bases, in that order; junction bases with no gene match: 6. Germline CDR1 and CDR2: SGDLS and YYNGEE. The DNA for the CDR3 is TGTGCCAGCAGCGTAGAACTAGCGGTTGTAAATGAGCAGTTCTTC. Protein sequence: CASSVELAVVNEQFF. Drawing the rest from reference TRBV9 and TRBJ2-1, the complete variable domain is DSGVTQTPKHLITATGQRVTLRCSPRSGDLSVYWYQQSLDQGLQFLIQYYNGEERAKGNILERFSAQQFPDLHSELNLSSLELGDSALYFCASSVELAVVNEQFFGPGTRLTVL.

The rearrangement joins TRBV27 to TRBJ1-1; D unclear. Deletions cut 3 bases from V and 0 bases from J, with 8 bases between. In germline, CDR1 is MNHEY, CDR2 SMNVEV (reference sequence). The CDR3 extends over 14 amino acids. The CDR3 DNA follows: TGTGCCAGCAGTTTCGAGGGAATGAACACTGAAGCTTTCTTT. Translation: CASSFEGMNTEAFF.

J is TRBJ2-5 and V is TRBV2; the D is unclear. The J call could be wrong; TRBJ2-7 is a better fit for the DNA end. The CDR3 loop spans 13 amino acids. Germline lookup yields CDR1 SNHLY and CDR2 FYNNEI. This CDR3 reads CASSAALTYEQYF. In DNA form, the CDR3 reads TGTGCCAGCAGTGCGGCACTTACCTACGAGCAGTACTTC.

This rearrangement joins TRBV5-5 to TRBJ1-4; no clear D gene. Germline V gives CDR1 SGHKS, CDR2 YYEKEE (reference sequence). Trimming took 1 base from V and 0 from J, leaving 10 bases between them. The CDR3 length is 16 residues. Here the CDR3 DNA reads TGTGCCAGCAGCTTGTTCGGGTCCGCAACTAATGAAAAACTGTTTTTT. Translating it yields CASSLFGSATNEKLFF.

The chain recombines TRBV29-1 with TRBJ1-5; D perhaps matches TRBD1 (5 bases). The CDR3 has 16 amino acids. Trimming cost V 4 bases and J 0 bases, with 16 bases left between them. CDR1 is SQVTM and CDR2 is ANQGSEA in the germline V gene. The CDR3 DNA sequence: TGCAGCGTTGCTCACCTGGTCGGGGGTAGCAATCAGCCCCAGCATTTT. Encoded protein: CSVAHLVGGSNQPQHF.

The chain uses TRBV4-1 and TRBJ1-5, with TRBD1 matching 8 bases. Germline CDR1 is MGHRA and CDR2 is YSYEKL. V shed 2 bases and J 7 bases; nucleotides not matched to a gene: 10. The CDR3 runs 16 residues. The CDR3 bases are TGCGCCAGCAGCCAAACTACACGGGACAGGCCCCAGCCCCAGCATTTT. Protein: CASSQTTRDRPQPQHF.

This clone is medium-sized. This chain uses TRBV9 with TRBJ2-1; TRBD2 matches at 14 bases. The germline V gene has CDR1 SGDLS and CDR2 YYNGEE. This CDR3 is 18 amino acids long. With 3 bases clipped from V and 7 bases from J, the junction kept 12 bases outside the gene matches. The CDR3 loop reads CASSDRLAGGRDSNEQFF. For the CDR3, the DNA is TGTGCCAGCAGCGATAGACTAGCGGGGGGGCGGGACTCTAATGAGCAGTTCTTC. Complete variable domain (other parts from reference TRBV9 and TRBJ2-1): DSGVTQTPKHLITATGQRVTLRCSPRSGDLSVYWYQQSLDQGLQFLIQYYNGEERAKGNILERFSAQQFPDLHSELNLSSLELGDSALYFCASSDRLAGGRDSNEQFFGPGTRLTVL.

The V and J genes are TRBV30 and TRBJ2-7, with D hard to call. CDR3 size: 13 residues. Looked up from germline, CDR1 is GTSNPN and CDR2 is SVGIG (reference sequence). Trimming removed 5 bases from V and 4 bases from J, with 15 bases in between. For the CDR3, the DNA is TGTGCCTGGGACCGGGCCTACGGGTACGAGCAGTACTTC. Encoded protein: CAWDRAYGYEQYF. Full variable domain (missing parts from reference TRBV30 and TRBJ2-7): SQTIHQWPATLVQPVGSPLSLECTVEGTSNPNLYWYRQAAGRGLQLLFYSVGIGQISSEVPQNLSASRPQDRQFILSSKKLLLSDSGFYLCAWDRAYGYEQYFGPGTRLTVT.

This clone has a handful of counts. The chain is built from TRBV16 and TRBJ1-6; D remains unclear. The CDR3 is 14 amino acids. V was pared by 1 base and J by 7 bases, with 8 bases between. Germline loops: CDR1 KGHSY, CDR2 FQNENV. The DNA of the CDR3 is TGTGCCAGCAGCCAATGGGGAGGGAATTCACCCCTCCACTTT. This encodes CASSQWGGNSPLHF.

CDR3 coding DNA: TGTGCCAGCAGCTTAGTAAGCGGACAGGGTTTAGATGGCTACACCTTC. Protein product: CASSLVSGQGLDGYTF. The V and J genes are TRBV7-2 and TRBJ1-2; TRBD1 aligns across 8 bases. The germline gives CDR1 SGHTA, CDR2 FQGNSA. The CDR3 has 16 amino acids. V dropped 1 base and J dropped 6; count of bases not matched to a gene: 10. Full variable domain (remainder filled in from reference TRBV7-2 and TRBJ1-2): GAGVSQSPSNKVTEKGKDVELRCDPISGHTALYWYRQSLGQGLEFLIYFQGNSAPDKSGLPSDRFSAERTGGSVSTLTIQRTQQEDSAVYLCASSLVSGQGLDGYTFGSGTRLTVV.

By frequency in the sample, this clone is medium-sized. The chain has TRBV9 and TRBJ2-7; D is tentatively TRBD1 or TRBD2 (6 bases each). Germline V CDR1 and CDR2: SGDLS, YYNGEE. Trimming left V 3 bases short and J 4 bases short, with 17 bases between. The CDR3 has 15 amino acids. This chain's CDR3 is CASSEGGGVPYEQYF. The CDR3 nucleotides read TGTGCCAGCAGCGAGGGGGGCGGGGTCCCGTACGAGCAGTACTTC.

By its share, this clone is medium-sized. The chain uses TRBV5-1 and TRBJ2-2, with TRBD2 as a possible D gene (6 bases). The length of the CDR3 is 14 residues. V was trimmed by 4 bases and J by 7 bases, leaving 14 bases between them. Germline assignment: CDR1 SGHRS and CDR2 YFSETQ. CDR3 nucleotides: TGCGCCAGCAGCCCGCCCGGGCGGGGCGGGGAGCTGTTTTTT. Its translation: CASSPPGRGGELFF.

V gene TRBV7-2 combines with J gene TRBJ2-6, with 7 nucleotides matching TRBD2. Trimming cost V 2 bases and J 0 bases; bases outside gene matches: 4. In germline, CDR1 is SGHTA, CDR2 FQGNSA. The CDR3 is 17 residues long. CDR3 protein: CASSLSSGGSGANVLTF. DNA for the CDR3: TGTGCCAGCAGCTTATCATCGGGGGGCTCTGGGGCCAACGTCCTGACTTTC.

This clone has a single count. The CDR3 reads CASLTGDGTDTQYF. In DNA form, the CDR3 reads TGTGCCAGCCTGACAGGGGATGGGACAGATACGCAGTATTTT. The chain couples TRBV6-5 to TRBJ2-3, with 8 bases aligning to TRBD1. V lost 8 bases, J lost 3 bases, and 7 bases stayed unmatched. There are 14 residues in the CDR3. Per germline, CDR1 MNHEY and CDR2 SVGAGI.

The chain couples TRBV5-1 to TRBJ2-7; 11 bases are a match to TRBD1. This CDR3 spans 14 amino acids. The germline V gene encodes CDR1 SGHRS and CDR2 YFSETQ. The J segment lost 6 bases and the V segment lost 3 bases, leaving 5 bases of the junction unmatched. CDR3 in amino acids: CASSSGTGGIEQYF. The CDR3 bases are TGCGCCAGCAGCTCCGGGACAGGGGGGATCGAGCAGTACTTC.

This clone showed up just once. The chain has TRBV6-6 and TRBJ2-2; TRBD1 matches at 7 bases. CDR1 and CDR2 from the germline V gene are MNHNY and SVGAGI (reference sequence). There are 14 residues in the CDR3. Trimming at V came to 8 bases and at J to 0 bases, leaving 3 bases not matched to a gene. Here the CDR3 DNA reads TGTGCCAGCGAGGGGGCTCCGAACACCGGGGAGCTGTTTTTT. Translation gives CASEGAPNTGELFF.

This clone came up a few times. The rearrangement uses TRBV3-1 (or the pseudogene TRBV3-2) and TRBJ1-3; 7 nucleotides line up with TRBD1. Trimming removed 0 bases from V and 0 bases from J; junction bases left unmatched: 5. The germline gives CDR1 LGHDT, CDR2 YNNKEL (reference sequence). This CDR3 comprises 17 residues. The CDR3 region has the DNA TGTGCCAGCAGCCAAGACCTTAGACAGGGCTCTGGAAACACCATATATTTT. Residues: CASSQDLRQGSGNTIYF.

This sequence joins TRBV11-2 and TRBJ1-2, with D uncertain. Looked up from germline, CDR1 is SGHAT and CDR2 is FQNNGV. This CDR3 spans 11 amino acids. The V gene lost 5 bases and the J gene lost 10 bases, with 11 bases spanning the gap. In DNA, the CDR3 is TGTGCCAGCAGCAAGGACGGACTCTACACCTTC. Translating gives CASSKDGLYTF. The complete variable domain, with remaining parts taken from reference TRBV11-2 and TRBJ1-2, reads EAGVAQSPRYKIIEKRQSVAFWCNPISGHATLYWYQQILGQGPKLLIQFQNNGVVDDSQLPKDRFSAERLKGVDSTLKIQPAKLEDSAVYLCASSKDGLYTFGSGTRLTVV.

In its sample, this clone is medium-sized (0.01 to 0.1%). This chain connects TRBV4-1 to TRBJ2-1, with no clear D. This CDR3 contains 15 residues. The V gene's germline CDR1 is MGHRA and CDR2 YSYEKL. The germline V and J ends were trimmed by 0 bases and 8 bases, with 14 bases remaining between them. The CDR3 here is CASSQDPASRDEQFF. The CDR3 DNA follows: TGCGCCAGCAGCCAAGATCCGGCGTCAAGGGATGAGCAGTTCTTC.